This is a list of T cell receptor beta chains from one sample in a study of cytomegalovirus exposure and HLA in healthy donors. Assay used: immunoSEQ multiplex PCR; TCRdb lists only in-frame clones, some missing. The table lists over 65,000 clones, about three quarters of them singletons. Material for sequencing was PBMCs. The source is a man aged 40-55 years in good health and CMV-seronegative. Both conserved end residues are part of each CDR3. D genes are given only for firm matches. Rows may omit the clone size; those that give it use once, few, many or a size class.

j_call,clone_size,v_call,d_call,cdr3_nt,cdr3_aa
TRBJ2-1,once,TRBV5-1,TRBD2,TGCGCCAGCAGCTCTGGACTAGGACTGGGGGAGCAGTTCTTC,CASSSGLGLGEQFF
TRBJ1-5,few,TRBV6-5,NA,TGTGCCAGCAGTGATACGGGGGGCAGTCAGCCCCAGCATTTT,CASSDTGGSQPQHF
TRBJ1-5,NA,TRBV2,NA,TGTGCCAGCCATCGAGGAGGTCAAGGCGGTCAGCCCCAGCATTTT,CASHRGGQGGQPQHF
TRBJ2-3,once,TRBV7-3,TRBD2,TGTGCCAGCAGCCCGGGAGGGGGATGGGGCGGAAATACGCAGTATTTT,CASSPGGGWGGNTQYF
TRBJ2-6,NA,TRBV5-1,TRBD2,TGCGCCAGCAGCTTAGCGGGAGCTGGGGCCAACGTCCTGACTTTC,CASSLAGAGANVLTF
TRBJ2-7,NA,TRBV6-5,NA,TGTGCCAGCAGCCGCCGGGACACTTCTCCCTACGAGCAGTACTTC,CASSRRDTSPYEQYF
TRBJ1-2,NA,TRBV7-9,TRBD1,TGTGCCAGCAGCCCCCTGACAGGGAGGTATAACTATGGCTACACCTTC,CASSPLTGRYNYGYTF
TRBJ1-1,NA,TRBV7-6,TRBD1,TGTGCCAGCAGCACGATGGGACAGGCGCCCACTGAAGCTTTCTTT,CASSTMGQAPTEAFF
TRBJ2-3,NA,TRBV7-9,TRBD1,TGTGCCAGCAGCATACCCGGGACAGGGGGCCCAGATACGCAGTATTTT,CASSIPGTGGPDTQYF
TRBJ2-2,NA,TRBV2,TRBD2,TGTGCCAGCAGTCAACCGGGACTAGCGGGGGGGCAAGCCGGGGAGCTGTTTTTT,CASSQPGLAGGQAGELFF
TRBJ1-2,NA,TRBV21-1,NA,TGTGCCAGCAGCAATGGGAGTGGCTACACCTTC,CASSNGSGYTF
TRBJ2-1,NA,TRBV4-1,TRBD1,TGCGCCAGCAGCCAAGTAAGGACAGGGCTTTCCTACAATGAGCAGTTCTTC,CASSQVRTGLSYNEQFF
TRBJ2-7,NA,TRBV19,NA,TGTGCCAGTAGTACCCGGAAAAGGACAGCCAATCTTATCTCCTACGAGCAGTACTTC,CASSTRKRTANLISYEQYF
TRBJ1-4,NA,TRBV6-5,NA,TGTGCCAGCAGTAGGCAGGGGAGCACTAATGAAAAACTGTTTTTT,CASSRQGSTNEKLFF
TRBJ2-1,NA,TRBV10-2,NA,TGCGCCAGCACCGAAGGGAGCTCCTACAATGAGCAGTTCTTC,CASTEGSSYNEQFF
TRBJ2-2,NA,TRBV5-5,NA,TGTGCCAGCAGCTTGGGGGGGCTGAACACCGGGGAGCTGTTTTTT,CASSLGGLNTGELFF
TRBJ1-6,NA,TRBV18,NA,TGTGCCAGCTCAAGCAACTATAATTCACCCCTCCACTTT,CASSSNYNSPLHF
TRBJ2-7,NA,TRBV19,TRBD1,TGTGCCAGTAAGGGGCAGGGGGTCTACGAGCAGTACTTC,CASKGQGVYEQYF
TRBJ2-3,few,TRBV29-1,TRBD1,TGCAGCGTAGACAGGGACGGCACAGATACGCAGTATTTT,CSVDRDGTDTQYF
TRBJ1-1,NA,TRBV5-1,TRBD1,TGCGCCAGCAGCTCAGGGGGAGGAACTGAAGCTTTCTTT,CASSSGGGTEAFF
TRBJ2-2,once,TRBV4-2,TRBD1,TGTGCCAGCAGCCAACCGGGACAGGGTGTATCCGGGGAGCTGTTTTTT,CASSQPGQGVSGELFF
TRBJ2-7,NA,TRBV6-1,NA,TGTGCCAGCAGTGAAGCGTTCGGTTACTACGAGCAGTACTTC,CASSEAFGYYEQYF
TRBJ2-3,NA,TRBV7-3,NA,TGTGCCAGCAGCTTAAGGGGGGGGGCAGCGATAGATACGCAGTATTTT,CASSLRGGAAIDTQYF
TRBJ2-1,NA,TRBV29-1,TRBD2,TGCAGCGTTGCGGGGGGATCCCACAATGAGCAGTTCTTC,CSVAGGSHNEQFF
TRBJ1-2,few,TRBV5-1,TRBD1,TGCGCCAGCAGCTTGGGGACAGGGAATAACTATGGCTACACCTTC,CASSLGTGNNYGYTF
TRBJ2-6,once,TRBV6-5,NA,TGTGCCATTCAGGGAACTGGGGCCAACGTCCTGACTTTC,CAIQGTGANVLTF
TRBJ1-1,NA,TRBV4-1,NA,TGCGCCAGCAGCCCTGACGGGGAGACTGAAGCTTTCTTT,CASSPDGETEAFF
TRBJ2-5,NA,TRBV6-5,TRBD1,TGTGCCAGCAGTTCGACAGGGGGCCTAGAGACCCAGTACTTC,CASSSTGGLETQYF
TRBJ1-1,few,TRBV9,TRBD1,TGTGCCAGCAGCGTATCCGGGACAGGGAACACTGAAGCTTTCTTT,CASSVSGTGNTEAFF
TRBJ2-2,NA,TRBV6-7,NA,TGTGCCAGCAAGGCCCCCCGGAGCCTAGAGAGGGACTGGACCGGGGAGCTGTTTTTT,CASKAPRSLERDWTGELFF
TRBJ2-7,NA,TRBV7-2,TRBD1,TGTGCCAGCAGCTCCCCCGCCGGGACAGCCTACGAGCAGTACTTC,CASSSPAGTAYEQYF
TRBJ2-6,NA,TRBV11-1,NA,TGTGCCAGCAGCCCGGGAATCAGCTTTCCTGGGGCCAACGTCCTGACTTTC,CASSPGISFPGANVLTF
TRBJ2-5,NA,TRBV2,NA,TGTGCCAGCAGGTCCCTAACGGTACAAGAGACCCAGTACTTC,CASRSLTVQETQYF
TRBJ2-7,NA,TRBV4-2,TRBD1,TGTGCCAGCAGCCAAGGGGGGGGACAGGGGGCCCACGAGCAGTACTTC,CASSQGGGQGAHEQYF
TRBJ2-2,NA,TRBV5-1,TRBD2,TGCGCCAGCAGCACTAGCGGGAACGCCGGGGAGCTGTTTTTT,CASSTSGNAGELFF
TRBJ2-2,NA,TRBV9,TRBD2,TGTGCCAGCAGGGGGGGGACTAGCGGACATACCGGGGAGCTGTTTTTT,CASRGGTSGHTGELFF
TRBJ2-7,NA,TRBV6-9,NA,TGTGCCAGCAGTTACCCTAGGACAGTTTGCCACGAGCAGTACTTC,CASSYPRTVCHEQYF
TRBJ2-3,NA,TRBV7-2,NA,TGTGCCAGCGTCCCATCCCGCGGGGCCGGCGGTGCAGATACGCAGTATTTT,CASVPSRGAGGADTQYF
TRBJ2-6,NA,TRBV10-1,TRBD1,TGCGCCAGCAGTGCCGGGACAGCACCCTCTGGGGCCAACGTCCTGACTTTC,CASSAGTAPSGANVLTF
TRBJ1-3,NA,TRBV18,NA,TGTGCCAGCTCACCAAGGACAGCCGACTCTGGAAACACCATATATTTT,CASSPRTADSGNTIYF
TRBJ1-1,NA,TRBV7-8,NA,TGTGCCAGCAGCTTACCGCAGGGGAACACTGAAGCTTTCTTT,CASSLPQGNTEAFF
TRBJ2-7,once,TRBV2,TRBD1,TGTGCCGGGGCCGGGACAGGGACGTACGAGCAGTACTTC,CAGAGTGTYEQYF
TRBJ2-3,once,TRBV7-2,NA,TGTGCCAGCAGCTTGAGTTCTAGCACAGATACGCAGTATTTT,CASSLSSSTDTQYF
TRBJ2-1,NA,TRBV7-3,TRBD1,TGTGCCAGCAGCTTACCCAGGACAGGGGCCTACAATGAGCAGTTCTTC,CASSLPRTGAYNEQFF
TRBJ2-3,NA,TRBV2,TRBD2,TGTGCCAGCACCGGCGGGGGGAGCTCAGATACGCAGTATTTT,CASTGGGSSDTQYF
TRBJ2-3,NA,TRBV28,NA,TGTGCCAGCAGTTTGGTAGCCGAGCGTGTAGATACGCAGTATTTT,CASSLVAERVDTQYF
TRBJ2-1,NA,TRBV5-1,TRBD1,TGCGCCAGCGGGGACAGGGGGTCCTACAATGAGCAGTTCTTC,CASGDRGSYNEQFF
TRBJ1-5,NA,TRBV28,TRBD1,TGTGCCAGCAGTTTATGGGTCGGACAGGGGGCTGGAGGCAATCAGCCCCAGCATTTT,CASSLWVGQGAGGNQPQHF
TRBJ2-1,few,TRBV7-7,NA,TGTGCCAGCAGCGCAAACGAGAATGAGCAGTTCTTC,CASSANENEQFF
TRBJ2-1,NA,TRBV5-1,TRBD2,TGCGCCAGCAGCTGGCTAGCGGGGGCCGTCAATGAGCAGTTCTTC,CASSWLAGAVNEQFF
TRBJ2-7,NA,TRBV5-1,TRBD1,TGCGCCAGCAGCGCGGGACAGGTACGCGAGCAGTACTTC,CASSAGQVREQYF
TRBJ1-3,NA,TRBV7-8,TRBD1,TGTGCCAGCAGCCACAGGGGGTCCGGAAACACCATATATTTT,CASSHRGSGNTIYF
TRBJ2-3,NA,TRBV18,TRBD2,TGTGCCAGCTCACCAGCGGGAGGCACAGATACGCAGTATTTT,CASSPAGGTDTQYF
TRBJ1-1,NA,TRBV4-1,TRBD1,TGCGCCAGCAGCCCACGTCCCGGGACAGTGAACACTGAAGCTTTCTTT,CASSPRPGTVNTEAFF